These 32 T cell receptor beta chains were sequenced from one sample in a study of vaccination and CD4 T cells after COVID-19. Specified treatment: approximately nine-day PBMC culture with coronavirus spike peptide pools or control peptides (ViraFEST assay). According to the study, CD4+ T cells from the unexposed donor were gathered ahead of the COVID-19 pandemic (2011-2018). Sequencing of the DNA from cultured CD4+ T cells was carried out with the Oncomine TCR Beta short-read assay. TCRdb redid the calling of the PCR reads with MiXCR, one entry per CDR3 protein. The sample has about 7,000 distinct CDR3 sequences, about 32% seen once; the top ten hold approximately 28%. The antigens these receptors bind are not known. Sequenced input: CD4+ T cells from blood, cultured in vitro. Receptors originate from a human donor in good health.

The chain uses TRBV7-3 and TRBJ2-7; TRBD2 matches 8 bases. Trimming took 3 bases from V and 0 from J; bases not matched to a gene: 4. This CDR3 comprises 15 residues. Germline-derived CDR1 and CDR2 are SGHTA and FQGTGA. For the CDR3, the DNA is TGTGCCAGCAGCTTCAGCGGGGGTAGCTCCTACGAGCAGTACTTC. This sequence encodes CASSFSGGSSYEQYF.

This clonotype has only one observation. The genes are TRBV20-1 and TRBJ1-1, with 11 bases identical to TRBD1. Germline V gene lookup returns CDR1 DFQATT and CDR2 SNEGSKA (reference sequence). With V trimmed by 7 bases and J by 4 bases, 5 bases remained unmatched. This CDR3 has 13 amino acids. CDR3 sequence reads: CSVAGTGGTEAFF. In DNA form, the CDR3 reads TGCAGTGTTGCCGGGACAGGGGGCACTGAAGCTTTCTTT.

In regard to this clonotype: One end of the junction is discordant with germline, which a read error may explain. This chain connects TRBV5-5 to TRBJ1-2; D is perhaps TRBD1 (5 bases). CDR3 length: 16 residues. Germline V gene data show CDR1 as SGHKS and CDR2 as YYEKEE (reference sequence). CDR3 region: CVSSLQPLSPRDGYTF. The CDR3 region has the DNA TGTGTCAGCAGCCTGCAGCCCCTCAGCCCCAGGGACGGCTACACCTTC.

V gene TRBV5-6 combines with J gene TRBJ2-5; a possible D gene is TRBD2 (5 bases). Germline lookup yields CDR1 SGHDT and CDR2 YYEEEE. The CDR3 runs to 13 residues. V gave up 4 bases and J gave up 3 bases, with 10 bases separating them. CDR3 in DNA: TGTGCCAGCAGCCACCGGGATAAAGAGACCCAGTACTTC. Encoded protein: CASSHRDKETQYF.

The V gene is TRBV27, the J gene TRBJ2-3; possibly TRBD1 for D (5 bases). The germline V and J ends were trimmed by 8 bases and 3 bases, with 15 bases remaining between them. Germline loops: CDR1 MNHEY, CDR2 SMNVEV (reference sequence). The CDR3 totals 14 residues. The CDR3 DNA follows: TGTGCCAGCGCCCCCCTCACAGGTACAGATACGCAGTATTTT. As protein: CASAPLTGTDTQYF.

The rearrangement uses TRBV12-3 or TRBV12-4 and TRBJ1-2; weak D call: TRBD1 (6 bases). The length of the CDR3 is 12 residues. V was cut by 4 bases and J by 8 bases, with 11 bases left in between. The CDR3: CASSYTGYGYTF. The CDR3 DNA reads TGTGCCAGCAGTTACACAGGGTACGGCTACACCTTC.

This clonotype was seen only a few times. This chain uses TRBV7-6 with TRBJ1-1; D not certain. The ends were cut back, 5 bases at V and 11 bases at J, with 18 bases in the middle. The germline CDR1 and CDR2 sequences are SGHVS and FNYEAQ. The CDR3 runs to 13 residues. For the CDR3, the DNA is TGTGCCAGCAGCCCAGGACCGATGGTCGAGGCTTTCTTT. Amino acids: CASSPGPMVEAFF.

The chain carries TRBV5-1 and TRBJ1-3; possibly TRBD1 for D (5 bases). Germline lookup yields CDR1 SGHRS and CDR2 YFSETQ. The V end was cut by 6 bases, the J end by 15 bases, with 19 bases between. This CDR3 comprises 12 residues. CDR3 in amino acids: CASKSAGSRAYF. Written as DNA, the CDR3 is TGCGCCAGCAAGTCGGCAGGGAGCCGAGCATATTTT.

V gene TRBV20-1 combines with J gene TRBJ2-4, with D possibly being TRBD1 or TRBD2 (5 bases each). This CDR3 region has 14 residues. Per the germline V gene, CDR1 is DFQATT and CDR2 is SNEGSKA (reference sequence). V was clipped by 3 bases and J by 6 bases, with 15 bases between them. The CDR3 DNA reads as TGCAGTGCTAGCCTAACCGGGACCCTAAACATTCAGTACTTC. Amino acids: CSASLTGTLNIQYF.

This clonotype was recorded a few times. The V gene is TRBV7-2, the J gene TRBJ1-2; 8 bases match TRBD1. The CDR3 is 15 residues long. V shed 0 bases and J 7 bases; nucleotides not matched to a gene: 7. CDR1 SGHTA and CDR2 FQGNSA come from the germline V gene. CDR3 coding DNA: TGTGCCAGCAGCTTAGCGGGACAGGTTTCCTTTGGCTACACCTTC. This encodes CASSLAGQVSFGYTF.

The V call is TRBV19, the J call TRBJ2-1, with TRBD1 as a possible D gene (6 bases). CDR1 is LNHDA, CDR2 SQIVND, per germline (reference sequence). The CDR3 is 11 residues long. The ends were cut back, 10 bases at V and 7 bases at J, with 11 bases in the middle. In nucleotides, the CDR3 is TGTGCCACTACAGGGTGGAATGAGCAGTTCTTC. This translates into CATTGWNEQFF.

The table lists this clonotype with a few counts. The V gene is TRBV6-1, the J gene TRBJ1-1; the match to TRBD1 covers 10 bases. This CDR3 spans 15 amino acids. CDR1 MNHNS and CDR2 SASEGT come from the germline V gene. Trimming removed 7 bases from V and 3 bases from J; junction bases left unmatched: 8. The CDR3 sequence: CASTPDRGLYTEAFF. In nucleotides, the CDR3 is TGTGCCAGCACTCCCGACAGGGGGCTTTACACTGAAGCTTTCTTT.

The CDR3 here is CASSWTAVNNYGYTF. The CDR3 region has the DNA TGTGCCAGCAGCTGGACAGCAGTAAACAACTATGGCTACACCTTC. The chain recombines TRBV5-4 with TRBJ1-2, with D perhaps matching TRBD1 (6 bases). V was clipped by 3 bases and J by 2 bases, with 14 bases between them. The CDR3 has 15 amino acids. Per germline, CDR1 SGHNT and CDR2 YYREEE (reference sequence).

This clonotype was observed a handful of times. The chain carries TRBV12-3 or TRBV12-4 and TRBJ1-5; D may be TRBD1 (5 bases). Trimming shortened V by 3 bases and J by 2 bases, and 8 bases separated the two germline ends. The CDR3 extends over 14 amino acids. The chain's CDR3 is CASSLRGGNQPQHF. The DNA of the CDR3 is TGTGCCAGCAGTTTGAGGGGTGGCAATCAGCCCCAGCATTTT.

This clonotype was recorded only once. The rearrangement joins TRBV5-1 to TRBJ1-1, with 9 bases lining up with TRBD1. With V trimmed by 6 bases and J by 7 bases, 10 bases remained unmatched. Germline V lookup: CDR1 SGHRS, CDR2 YFSETQ. There are 14 residues in the CDR3. The CDR3 DNA reads as TGCGCCAGCACCCCGACAGGGGGAAGAGTTGAAGCTTTCTTT. This codes for CASTPTGGRVEAFF.

This clonotype has just a few counts. This chain connects TRBV2 to TRBJ2-3, with D unclear. The V gene lost 8 bases and the J gene lost 3 bases, with 12 bases spanning the gap. This CDR3 spans 13 amino acids. CDR1 is SNHLY and CDR2 is FYNNEI in the germline V gene. The CDR3 coding sequence is TGTGCCAGCTCCATGGGCTCTACAGATACGCAGTATTTT. Residues: CASSMGSTDTQYF. The full variable domain, rest sourced from reference TRBV2 and TRBJ2-3, is EPEVTQTPSHQVTQMGQEVILRCVPISNHLYFYWYRQILGQKVEFLVSFYNNEISEKSEIFDDQFSVERPDGSNFTLKIRSTKLEDSAMYFCASSMGSTDTQYFGPGTRLTVL.

This clonotype came up a few times. The chain links TRBV24-1 to TRBJ1-1; no clear D. The V and J ends lost 0 bases and 7 bases respectively, with 5 bases between them. Germline values: CDR1 KGHDR, CDR2 SFDVKD. The CDR3 is made up of 12 amino acids. CDR3 coding DNA: TGTGCCACCAGTGATTTGTACGGTGAAGCTTTCTTT. This sequence encodes CATSDLYGEAFF.

This chain joins TRBV5-1 and TRBJ1-1, with D possibly TRBD1 on 6 matching bases. The germline V and J ends were trimmed by 4 bases and 7 bases, with 11 bases remaining between them. The CDR3 consists of 12 residues. Germline values: CDR1 SGHRS, CDR2 YFSETQ. CDR3: CASSRTADEAFF. The CDR3 nucleotides read TGCGCCAGCAGCAGGACAGCTGATGAAGCTTTCTTT.

The chain recombines TRBV2 with TRBJ1-5; a possible D gene is TRBD1 (6 bases). Germline V gives CDR1 SNHLY, CDR2 FYNNEI. Trimming shortened V by 6 bases and J by 2 bases, and 14 bases separated the two germline ends. The CDR3 consists of 15 residues. The CDR3 protein is CASSRDPGGNQPQHF. The CDR3 DNA reads TGTGCCAGCAGCAGAGACCCAGGGGGCAATCAGCCCCAGCATTTT.

A note on this clonotype: Germline is not matched at one junction end, which may reflect a read error. The chain uses TRBV7-7 and TRBJ2-2; D possibly corresponds to TRBD1 (6 bases). This CDR3 spans 14 amino acids. Per the germline V gene, CDR1 is SSHAT and CDR2 is FNYEAQ (reference sequence). CDR3 DNA: TGTGCTAGCAGCTTGGGACAAGACACCGGGGAGCTGTTTTTT. Amino acid sequence: CASSLGQDTGELFF.

The chain combines TRBV14 with TRBJ1-2, with 8 bases fitting TRBD1. CDR3 length: 13 residues. Germline CDR1 and CDR2: SGHDN and FVKESK. J gave up 7 bases and V 6 bases, and 7 bases lay outside the gene matches. The DNA of the CDR3 is TGTGCCAGCAGTCCGGACAGGGACGGTGGCTACACCTTC. This encodes CASSPDRDGGYTF.

In this sample, this clonotype turned up a few times. An end of the junction differs from the germline gene, which may be a read error. The rearrangement links TRBV20-1 to TRBJ2-2; perhaps TRBD1 as D (6 bases). The CDR3 loop spans 13 amino acids. Germline V gene lookup returns CDR1 DFQATT and CDR2 SNEGSKA (reference sequence). The CDR3 region is CSASLPGKGGLFF. The CDR3 nucleotides are TGCAGTGCTAGTTTGCCAGGGAAAGGGGGGCTGTTTTTT.

V gene TRBV24-1 combines with J gene TRBJ2-1; D is possibly TRBD1 (6 bases). Between the trimmed V and J ends, which lost 5 bases and 1 base, there was a span of 11 bases. The CDR3 runs to 15 residues. Germline V CDR1 and CDR2: KGHDR, SFDVKD. The CDR3 here is CATSATGFSYNEQFF. In nucleotides, the CDR3 is TGTGCCACCAGTGCGACAGGATTTTCCTACAATGAGCAGTTCTTC.

J is TRBJ1-2 and V is TRBV20-1; 8 positions agree with TRBD1. The V and J ends lost 1 base and 0 bases, in that order; junction bases with no gene match: 13. In germline, CDR1 is DFQATT, CDR2 SNEGSKA (reference sequence). The CDR3 totals 18 residues. In nucleotides, the CDR3 is TGCAGTGCTAGAGGCCCACCGGGACAGGAGAAAGCTAACTATGGCTACACCTTC. Translation gives CSARGPPGQEKANYGYTF.

This chain joins TRBV6-2 or TRBV6-3 and TRBJ2-3; perhaps TRBD1 as D (6 bases). The length of the CDR3 is 14 residues. The V gene lost 1 base and the J gene lost 4 bases, with 9 bases spanning the gap. In germline, CDR1 is MNHEY, CDR2 SVGEGT. In DNA form, the CDR3 reads TGTGCCAGCAGTTACTGGGGGCCCGCAGATACGCAGTATTTT. This encodes CASSYWGPADTQYF.

This chain uses TRBV6-1 with TRBJ2-6; D is undetermined. CDR1 MNHNS and CDR2 SASEGT come from the germline V gene. The CDR3 is 14 residues long. V lost 6 bases, J lost 4 bases, and 10 bases lay in between. This CDR3 is CASSTVGGANVLTF. In nucleotides, the CDR3 is TGTGCCAGCAGCACCGTGGGGGGGGCCAACGTCCTGACTTTC.

This clonotype occurred a few times. The chain has TRBV19 and TRBJ1-2; D is undetermined. The germline V gene encodes CDR1 LNHDA and CDR2 SQIVND (reference sequence). The CDR3 length is 13 residues. V dropped 5 bases and J dropped 4 bases, with 11 bases sitting between them. The CDR3: CASSVGIGYGYTF. The CDR3 DNA follows: TGTGCCAGTAGTGTTGGGATTGGCTATGGCTACACCTTC.

The CDR3 nucleotides are TGCAGTGCTTATCACAGGGCCTGGGGCTACACCTTC. This gives the protein CSAYHRAWGYTF. The chain uses TRBV20-1 and TRBJ1-2, with a tentative D call TRBD1 (6 bases). The CDR3 covers 12 residues. The V and J ends lost 5 bases and 8 bases respectively, with 15 bases between them. Looked up from germline, CDR1 is DFQATT and CDR2 is SNEGSKA (reference sequence).

The chain combines TRBV11-2 with TRBJ1-1; 7 bases map to TRBD1. This CDR3 is built from 17 residues. Losses at the gene ends were 5 bases for V and 0 bases for J; bases not matched to a gene: 12. Germline assignment: CDR1 SGHAT and CDR2 FQNNGV. The DNA of the CDR3 is TGTGCCAGCAGCCGTCTTCAGGGGGGTGCGATGAACACTGAAGCTTTCTTT. Protein: CASSRLQGGAMNTEAFF.

The J gene is TRBJ1-1, the V gene TRBV10-1; 10 bases fit TRBD1. The CDR3 spans 15 residues. J gave up 9 bases and V 0 bases, and 7 bases lay outside the gene matches. Germline CDR1 WNHNN, CDR2 SYGVQD (reference sequence). The CDR3 reads CASSESGGQGTQAFF. In DNA form, the CDR3 reads TGCGCCAGCAGTGAGTCAGGGGGACAGGGGACCCAAGCTTTCTTT.

The chain recombines TRBV19 with TRBJ1-2; 9 bases line up with TRBD1. Germline trimming cut 3 bases from V and 6 bases from J; bases unmatched to any gene: 2. Germline lookup yields CDR1 LNHDA and CDR2 SQIVND (reference sequence). This CDR3 comprises 13 residues. CDR3 in amino acids: CASSIRDRDGYTF. DNA of the CDR3: TGTGCCAGTAGTATCCGGGACAGGGATGGCTACACCTTC.

In its sample, this clonotype was seen a few times. The genes are TRBV7-3 and TRBJ1-1; D is unclear. The germline CDR1 and CDR2 sequences are SGHTA and FQGTGA. The CDR3 is 16 residues long. The germline V and J ends were trimmed by 5 bases and 0 bases, with 16 bases remaining between them. CDR3 sequence: CASSPTAPVLNTEAFF. In DNA, the CDR3 is TGTGCCAGCAGCCCCACAGCCCCGGTTTTGAACACTGAAGCTTTCTTT.